One sample yielded the 7 T cell receptor beta chains listed below, sequenced in a study of PD-1 blockade in classical Hodgkin lymphoma. Using immunoSEQ multiplex PCR, the repertoire was profiled, and TCRdb retains in-frame clones only, with some absent. This sample has 17,000 or so clones, with 70% to 90% found just once. The time point: newly diagnosed, previously untreated cHL patient sample. Sequenced: peripheral blood mononuclear cells (PBMCs). The receptor source for this set is a human donor with classical Hodgkin lymphoma.

This clone is a singleton in its sample. The chain couples TRBV7-9 to TRBJ1-1, with 9 bases fitting TRBD1. Germline CDR1 SEHNR, CDR2 FQNEAQ (reference sequence). Unmatched junction bases numbered 7, after V lost 4 bases and J lost 4 bases. The CDR3 sequence is 15 residues long. The CDR3 sequence is CASSSTGGAGTEAFF. CDR3 nucleotides: TGTGCCAGCAGCTCTACAGGGGGCGCTGGCACTGAAGCTTTCTTT.

The V and J genes are TRBV15 and TRBJ1-3, with D perhaps matching TRBD1 (6 bases). In germline, CDR1 is LNHNV, CDR2 YYDKDF (reference sequence). Trimming left V 1 base short and J 0 bases short, with 10 bases between. This CDR3 contains 16 residues. The CDR3: CATSRVTGTSGNTIYF. CDR3 coding DNA: TGTGCCACCAGCAGAGTTACAGGGACCTCTGGAAACACCATATATTTT.

V usage is TRBV7-2 and J usage is TRBJ2-7; 10 nucleotides agree with TRBD2. Germline V gives CDR1 SGHTA, CDR2 FQGNSA. The CDR3 loop spans 15 amino acids. J gave up 3 bases and V 5 bases, and 7 bases lay outside the gene matches. CDR3 sequence: CASSPSASGSYEQYF. In DNA form, the CDR3 reads TGTGCCAGCAGCCCCTCGGCTAGCGGGAGCTACGAGCAGTACTTC.

The chain recombines TRBV28 with TRBJ2-7, with 12 nucleotides matching TRBD2. Germline V gene sequence: CDR1 MDHEN, CDR2 SYDVKM. The V segment lost 8 bases and the J segment 6 bases; nucleotides outside the gene matches: 5. This CDR3 has 13 amino acids. This chain's CDR3 is CASLRLAGVEQYF. DNA for the CDR3: TGTGCCAGCCTGCGACTAGCGGGAGTCGAGCAGTACTTC. Using reference TRBV28 and TRBJ2-7 for the parts outside the CDR3, the full variable domain is DVKVTQSSRYLVKRTGEKVFLECVQDMDHENMFWYRQDPGLGLRLIYFSYDVKMKEKGDIPEGYSVSREKKERFSLILESASTNQTSMYLCASLRLAGVEQYFGPGTRLTVT.

This clone came up once. The chain employs TRBV6-6 and TRBJ2-1; D is possibly TRBD1 (6 bases). V was pared by 6 bases and J by 2 bases, with 17 bases between. The CDR3 contains 16 residues. Germline V gene lookup returns CDR1 MNHNY and CDR2 SVGAGI (reference sequence). CDR3 nucleotide sequence: TGTGCCAGCAGCAGCCTAACAGGGCTTACCTACAATGAGCAGTTCTTC. The encoded protein is CASSSLTGLTYNEQFF.

This sequence joins TRBV6-4 and TRBJ2-2; D gene unclear. In germline, CDR1 is MRHNA, CDR2 SNTAGT. The CDR3 is 13 residues long. Trimming removed 0 bases from V and 4 bases from J, with 3 bases in between. This CDR3 reads CASSDSTTGELFF. CDR3 bases: TGTGCCAGCAGTGACTCGACCACCGGGGAGCTGTTTTTT.

This chain connects TRBV19 to TRBJ1-1, with D unclear. V was shortened by 5 bases and J by 2 bases, with 12 bases between the two germline ends. This CDR3 is built from 14 residues. Looked up from germline, CDR1 is LNHDA and CDR2 is SQIVND (reference sequence). CDR3 in DNA: TGTGCCAGTAGTTATCGGCACCTAAACACTGAAGCTTTCTTT. Translated: CASSYRHLNTEAFF.